These T cell receptor beta chains were read from a single sample in a study of T cells after posttransplantation cyclophosphamide. Profiled with immunoSEQ multiplex PCR; TCRdb holds only in-frame clones, not every one. The record shows around 7,000 clones for this sample, with no singletons present. This specimen was PBMCs, taken after an allogeneic stem cell transplant with post-transplant cyclophosphamide. These receptor sequences come from a young adult male patient who received an allogeneic stem cell transplant from an unrelated donor, was CMV-positive, and had acute and chronic GVHD. T cells may partly derive from the graft donor. CDR3s include the opening cysteine and the closing phenylalanine or tryptophan. The D gene is left open where the match is weak. The size field reads how often the clone was seen (once, few, many) or a class if it is expanded.

many TRBJ2-2 TRBV19 . CASSQTAANTGELFF TGTGCCAGTAGTCAGACTGCGGCGAACACCGGGGAGCTGTTTTTT
many TRBJ2-2 TRBV9 TRBD2 CASSASSGRAGELFF TGTGCCAGCAGCGCGTCTAGCGGGAGGGCCGGGGAGCTGTTTTTT
many TRBJ2-5 TRBV12-5 TRBD2 CASGLSPAGGPWETQYF TGTGCTAGTGGTTTGTCACCAGCGGGAGGGCCATGGGAGACCCAGTACTTC
many TRBJ2-7 TRBV6-4 TRBD2 CASSQGLGSYEQYF TGTGCCAGCAGCCAGGGACTAGGCTCCTACGAGCAGTACTTC
few TRBJ2-5 TRBV21-1 . CASSEARPTRERETQYF TGTGCCAGCAGCGAAGCCCGGCCCACTAGAGAGAGAGAGACCCAGTACTTC
many TRBJ2-1 TRBV19 TRBD2 CATREGSSYNEQFF TGTGCCACCAGGGAGGGGAGCTCCTACAATGAGCAGTTCTTC
many TRBJ1-5 TRBV10-3 . CAISPGSRGPQHF TGTGCCATCTCTCCCGGGTCCCGAGGGCCCCAGCATTTT
many TRBJ1-2 TRBV19 . CASPNRGRRVNYGYTF TGTGCCAGCCCCAATCGTGGCAGGCGGGTTAACTATGGCTACACCTTC
many TRBJ2-7 TRBV19 . CASSRRESYEQYF TGTGCCAGTAGTCGGCGGGAATCCTACGAGCAGTACTTC
many TRBJ2-5 TRBV12-5 . CASGFRGERETQYF TGTGCTAGTGGTTTCAGGGGGGAGCGAGAGACCCAGTACTTC
many TRBJ1-5 TRBV23-1 TRBD1 CASSQSGTGLRNQPQHF TGCGCCAGCAGTCAATCCGGGACAGGGCTGCGCAATCAGCCCCAGCATTTT
many TRBJ2-1 TRBV30 TRBD2 CAYQLAGGPVQQFF TGTGCCTACCAACTAGCGGGAGGGCCAGTTCAGCAGTTCTTC
many TRBJ1-1 TRBV6-5 TRBD1 CASSYTDRDTEAFF TGTGCCAGCAGTTACACCGACAGGGACACTGAAGCTTTCTTT
many TRBJ1-6 TRBV15 TRBD1 CATSRGTGRNSPLHF TGTGCCACCAGCAGAGGGACAGGGCGGAACTCACCCCTCCACTTT
many TRBJ2-7 TRBV30 TRBD1 CASQGAGSYEQYF TGTGCCTCACAGGGGGCTGGCTCCTACGAGCAGTACTTC
many TRBJ1-1 TRBV11-2 . CASSLGAGRNTEAFF TGTGCCAGCAGCTTAGGGGCGGGAAGGAACACTGAAGCTTTCTTT
many TRBJ2-7 TRBV7-2 TRBD1 CASSLGGDRTYEQYF TGTGCCAGCAGCTTAGGGGGGGACAGGACCTACGAGCAGTACTTC
many TRBJ1-1 TRBV10-3 . CAIRAPGVTEAFF TGTGCCATCCGGGCCCCAGGGGTGACTGAAGCTTTCTTT
many TRBJ2-7 TRBV5-1 TRBD1 CASSLGSGQGSYEQYF TGCGCCAGCAGCTTGGGATCGGGACAGGGCTCATACGAGCAGTACTTC
many TRBJ2-6 TRBV7-2 TRBD1 CASSQRTGGAGSGANVLTF TGTGCCAGCAGCCAAAGGACAGGGGGCGCGGGCTCTGGGGCCAACGTCCTGACTTTC
medium-sized TRBJ2-3 TRBV6-5 . CASPFRARTDTQYF TGTGCCAGCCCCTTCAGGGCGAGGACAGATACGCAGTATTTT
many TRBJ2-7 TRBV7-6 TRBD2 CASSLGASGPYEQYF TGTGCCAGCAGCTTAGGGGCTAGCGGCCCCTACGAGCAGTACTTC
many TRBJ2-7 TRBV7-9 TRBD1 CASSLVTGAGEQYF TGTGCCAGCAGCTTAGTAACAGGGGCCGGCGAGCAGTACTTC
many TRBJ2-3 TRBV7-2 . CASSLVAGLSTDTQYF TGTGCCAGCAGCTTAGTTGCGGGACTTAGCACAGATACGCAGTATTTT
many TRBJ1-3 TRBV29-1 . CSVTGQIGNTIYF TGCAGCGTCACAGGGCAGATTGGAAACACCATATATTTT
many TRBJ2-3 TRBV10-2 TRBD2 CASSLRLAGGLPTDTQYF TGCGCCAGCAGCTTGAGACTAGCGGGAGGGCTGCCTACAGATACGCAGTATTTT
many TRBJ2-7 TRBV10-3 TRBD2 CAISVAGGAYEQYF TGTGCCATCAGTGTAGCGGGAGGGGCCTACGAGCAGTACTTC
many TRBJ2-2 TRBV7-2 . CASSLVAGLNTGELFF TGTGCCAGCAGCTTAGTGGCGGGCCTAAACACCGGGGAGCTGTTTTTT
many TRBJ2-1 TRBV5-1 TRBD2 CASSLAGTSGAPPYNEQFF TGCGCCAGCAGCTTGGCCGGGACTAGCGGGGCCCCTCCCTACAATGAGCAGTTCTTC
many TRBJ2-7 TRBV5-1 . CASSFNPWTESSYEQYF TGCGCCAGCAGCTTCAATCCTTGGACAGAGAGCTCCTACGAGCAGTACTTC
many TRBJ2-2 TRBV19 . CASSPRGAGTGELFF TGTGCCAGTAGTCCCCGGGGGGCCGGAACCGGGGAGCTGTTTTTT
many TRBJ1-2 TRBV19 TRBD1 CASSGQGAYGYTF TGTGCCAGTAGTGGACAGGGGGCCTATGGCTACACCTTC
many TRBJ1-1 TRBV11-2 . CASSPRTEAFF TGTGCCAGCAGCCCCCGTACAGAAGCTTTCTTT
medium-sized TRBJ1-1 TRBV2 TRBD1 CAADRGLGTEAFF TGTGCCGCGGACAGGGGGCTGGGCACTGAAGCTTTCTTT
many TRBJ2-1 TRBV7-8 TRBD2 CASSLGVLAGFSNEQFF TGTGCCAGCAGCTTAGGGGTCCTAGCGGGATTCTCAAATGAGCAGTTCTTC
many TRBJ2-1 TRBV5-4 TRBD1 CASSLQGASYNEQFF TGTGCCAGCAGCTTGCAGGGGGCCTCCTACAATGAGCAGTTCTTC
many TRBJ2-7 TRBV2 TRBD2 CASSEQREGRSYEQYF TGTGCCAGCAGTGAGCAGCGGGAGGGCCGATCCTACGAGCAGTACTTC
few TRBJ1-2 TRBV29-1 . CSVKTQIAAGYTF TGCAGCGTTAAGACTCAGATTGCGGCTGGCTACACCTTC
few TRBJ1-2 TRBV12-5 . CASVQGKGYGYTF TGTGCTAGCGTACAGGGAAAAGGGTATGGCTACACCTTC
medium-sized TRBJ1-1 TRBV4-3 . CASSQVVFRGEAEAFF TGCGCCAGCAGCCAAGTGGTATTCCGGGGGGAAGCTGAAGCTTTCTTT
many TRBJ2-7 TRBV18 . CASSPDRYSYEQYF TGTGCCAGCTCACCAGACAGGTACTCCTACGAGCAGTACTTC
many TRBJ2-1 TRBV11-3 . CASSPQGNEQFF TGTGCCAGCAGCCCACAGGGAAATGAGCAGTTCTTC